This record concerns one T cell receptor (beta chain) sequence. This specimen belongs to a study of CD8+CD57+ T cells in acquired aplastic anemia. Study as a whole: Sorted CD4+ and CD8+ cells gave an average of around 3 ug of DNA.

TCR beta VDJ combinations and CDR3 sequences were profiled from genomic DNA. TCRdb redid the calling of the reads with MiXCR, one entry per CDR3 protein. This table has under 200,000 distinct CDR3 sequences, roughly 48% appearing once. Patients included in sequencing had previously demonstrated CD8+CD57+ cell expansion by flow cytometry. The CDR3 is 13 amino acids. Trimming left V 7 bases short and J 1 base short, with 8 bases between. From germline, CDR1 is SNHLY and CDR2 FYNNEI. The receptor was derived from a human donor with aplastic anemia. The specimen was sorted CD4+, CD8+, or CD8+CD57+ T cells (not recorded which) from PBMCs. The V gene is TRBV2, the J gene TRBJ1-5, with D unresolved. The CDR3 DNA reads as TGTGCCAGCACTCGCGGGAGCAATCAGCCCCAGCATTTT. Translating gives CASTRGSNQPQHF.